This TCR beta chain came from a study of blood T cell repertoires in COVID-19. Turning to the study itself: COVID-19 samples, acute and convalescent, were from the United States, Italy and Spain. T cells, B-cell-depleted T cells, or PBMCs provided the cDNA or gDNA that served as material.

V lost 3 bases, J lost 1 base, and 19 bases stayed unmatched. The CDR3 has 21 amino acids. CDR1 and CDR2 from the germline V gene are MNHEY and SVGEGT. Original analysis: The authors estimated nucleated cell counts from reference gene primer amplification. Libraries were prepared by immunoSEQ multiplex PCR; TCRdb keeps only in-frame clonotypes and omits some of them. The V and J calls and the clone size are those of that table, but D and trimming were determined from the DNA. Of around 33,000 clones in the sample, around 80% were seen once. This receptor was obtained from an elderly man with active or convalescent COVID-19. Sequencing input: peripheral blood. This chain uses TRBV6-2 or TRBV6-3 with TRBJ2-5, with TRBD2 identical over 11 bases. The CDR3, as DNA: TGTGCCAGCAGTTATGTCCGTTTGGCAGGCGGACTAGCGGGCCCCCAAGAGACCCAGTACTTC. It encodes CASSYVRLAGGLAGPQETQYF.